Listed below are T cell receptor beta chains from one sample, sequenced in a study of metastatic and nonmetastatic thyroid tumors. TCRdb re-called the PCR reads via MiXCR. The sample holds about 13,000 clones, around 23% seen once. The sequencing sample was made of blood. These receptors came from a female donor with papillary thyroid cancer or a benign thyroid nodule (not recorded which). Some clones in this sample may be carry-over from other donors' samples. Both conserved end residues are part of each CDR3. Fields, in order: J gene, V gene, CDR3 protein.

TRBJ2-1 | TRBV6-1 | CASSEQVGDYNEQFF
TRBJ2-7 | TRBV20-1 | CSAINPTASSYEQYF
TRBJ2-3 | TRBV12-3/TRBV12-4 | CASRPTGTTRTDTQYF
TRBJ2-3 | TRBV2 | CASSRIGAVDTQYF
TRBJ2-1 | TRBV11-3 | CASSRDLYNEQFF
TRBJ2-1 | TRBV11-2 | CASSLGAGTSGRQFF
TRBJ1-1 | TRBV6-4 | CVRPDWGQDTSEAFF
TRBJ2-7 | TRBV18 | CASSPQGDHYEQYF
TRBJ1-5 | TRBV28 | CASSLANQPQHF
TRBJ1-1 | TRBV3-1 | CASSQGLNTEAFF
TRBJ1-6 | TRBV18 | CASSPGGNNYSPLHF
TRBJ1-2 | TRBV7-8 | CASSPTVQGAYGYTF
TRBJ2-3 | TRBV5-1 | CASSLAGGPTDTQYF
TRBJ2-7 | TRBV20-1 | CSASHGSPSYEQYF
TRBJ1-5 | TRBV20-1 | CSARVGGSSNQPQHF
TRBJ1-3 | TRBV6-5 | CASSYGRPLSGNTIYF
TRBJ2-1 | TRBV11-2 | CASSLQHGVSYNEQFF
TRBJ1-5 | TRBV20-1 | CSARDGQGVLSF
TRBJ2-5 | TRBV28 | CASRLGLADSETQYF
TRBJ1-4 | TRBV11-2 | CASRETTGGLDEKLFF
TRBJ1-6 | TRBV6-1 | CASSEVRQESSYNSPLHF
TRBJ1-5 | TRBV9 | CASSAGTVSNQPQHF
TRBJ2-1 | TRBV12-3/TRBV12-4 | CASSLDRFLYNEQFF
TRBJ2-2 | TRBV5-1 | CASSFPTGGLRELFF
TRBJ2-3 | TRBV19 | CASKEDRVADTQYF
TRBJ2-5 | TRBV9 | CASSVGGSGCRETQYF
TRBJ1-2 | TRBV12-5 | CASGKGTGNGYTF
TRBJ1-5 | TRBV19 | CASSLILRRSDQPQHF
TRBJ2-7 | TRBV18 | CASSPESSYEQYF
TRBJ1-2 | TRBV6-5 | CASSYSQRGIYGYTF
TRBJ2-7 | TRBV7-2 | CASSLARTYEQYF
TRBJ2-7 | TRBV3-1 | CASSQLTYEQYF
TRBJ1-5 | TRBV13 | CASSLGQAGNQPQHF
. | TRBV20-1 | CSARRCLQDEQFF
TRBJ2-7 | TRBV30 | CAWSVEPSGHEQYF
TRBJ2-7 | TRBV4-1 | CASSQDRVAGQYF
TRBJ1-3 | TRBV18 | CASSPPHSGLSGNTIYF
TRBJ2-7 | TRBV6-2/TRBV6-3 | CASTWLAGGEQYF
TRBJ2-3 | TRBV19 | CASSPGQGLSNTQYF
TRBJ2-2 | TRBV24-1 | CATSDSRAGDTGELFF
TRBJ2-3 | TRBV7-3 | CASSSSADTQYF
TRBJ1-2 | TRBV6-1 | CASSAQGAGNYGYTF
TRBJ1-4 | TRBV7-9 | CASSSIGFEKLFF
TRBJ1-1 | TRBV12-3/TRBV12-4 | CASSQDTGTEAFF
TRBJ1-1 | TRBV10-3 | CAISRTENTEAFF
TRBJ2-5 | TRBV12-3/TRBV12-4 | CASSLAGREWETQYF
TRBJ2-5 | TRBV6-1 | CASSGALLADGETQYF
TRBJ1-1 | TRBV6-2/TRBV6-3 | CASSLVGGTATEAFF
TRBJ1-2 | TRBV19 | CGCSGQGSVYGYTF
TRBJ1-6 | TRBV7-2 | CASYMAANSPLHF
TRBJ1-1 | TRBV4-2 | CASSQEGSSNTEAFF
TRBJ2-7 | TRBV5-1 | CASSPDRGQSYEQYF
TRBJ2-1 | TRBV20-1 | CSARLAGELNEQFF
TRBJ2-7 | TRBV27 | CASSLQSSYEQYF
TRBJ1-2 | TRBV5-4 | CASSSPGQNYGYTF
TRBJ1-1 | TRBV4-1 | CASSLRGGGNTEAFF
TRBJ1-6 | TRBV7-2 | CASSLARTGGNSPLHF
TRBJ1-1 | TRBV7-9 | CAGSLVVLEAFF
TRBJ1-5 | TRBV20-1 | CSAMDRVGNQPQHF
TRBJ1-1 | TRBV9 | CASSAGVFGSGEDFF